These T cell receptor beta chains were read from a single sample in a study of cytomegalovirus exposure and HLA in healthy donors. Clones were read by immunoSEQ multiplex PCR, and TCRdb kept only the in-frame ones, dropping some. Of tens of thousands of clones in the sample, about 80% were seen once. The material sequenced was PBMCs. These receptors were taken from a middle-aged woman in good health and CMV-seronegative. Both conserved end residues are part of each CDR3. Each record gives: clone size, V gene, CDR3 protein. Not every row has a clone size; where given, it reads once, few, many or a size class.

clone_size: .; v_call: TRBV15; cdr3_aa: CATSGPGGWGSEQYF
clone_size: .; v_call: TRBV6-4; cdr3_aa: CASSESGNTGELFF
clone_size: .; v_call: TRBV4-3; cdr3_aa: CASSPGLGNEQFF
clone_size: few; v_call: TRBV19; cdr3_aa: CASSLSGRDTDTQYF
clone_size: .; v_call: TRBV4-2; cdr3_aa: CASSQDLGSGGLYEQYF
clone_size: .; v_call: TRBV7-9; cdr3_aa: CASSSGAEAFF
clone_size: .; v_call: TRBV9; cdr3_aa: CASSVGPGEISYNSPLHF
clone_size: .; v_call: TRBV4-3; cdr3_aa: CASSGRASGRTDTQYF
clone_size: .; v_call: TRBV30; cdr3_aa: CAWSPPGAGGFYEQYF
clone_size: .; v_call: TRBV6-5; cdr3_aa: CASSSWGVTDTQYF
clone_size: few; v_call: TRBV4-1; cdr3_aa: CASSKLAGAEQFF
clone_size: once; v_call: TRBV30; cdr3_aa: CAWRGGGYGYTF
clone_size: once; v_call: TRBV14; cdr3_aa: CASSYTYNEQFF
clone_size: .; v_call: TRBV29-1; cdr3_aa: CSVGPSSSYNEQFF
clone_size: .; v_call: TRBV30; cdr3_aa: CAWTFGGGNNEQFF
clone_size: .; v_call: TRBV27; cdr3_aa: CASTLVGTGVGELFF
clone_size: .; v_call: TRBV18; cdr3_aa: CASSSPDRVVGEQYF
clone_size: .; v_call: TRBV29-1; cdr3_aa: CSVEGLTGATEAFF
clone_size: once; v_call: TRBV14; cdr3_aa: CASSQIFSGGGSYNEQFF
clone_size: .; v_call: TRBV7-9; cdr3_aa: CASSFDRSYNEQFF
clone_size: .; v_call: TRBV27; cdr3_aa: CATRQGFTYEQYF
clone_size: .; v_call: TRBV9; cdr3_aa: CASSPEQVSYEQYF
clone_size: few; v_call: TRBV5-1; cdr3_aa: CASSSRPGGELFF
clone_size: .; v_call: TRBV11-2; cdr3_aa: CASSLTGVYGYTF
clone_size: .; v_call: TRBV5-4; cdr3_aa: CASSTKRGTDTQYF
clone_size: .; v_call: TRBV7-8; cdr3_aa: CASSQLGGRLTGELFF
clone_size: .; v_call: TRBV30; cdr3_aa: CACSWTGTNEKLFF
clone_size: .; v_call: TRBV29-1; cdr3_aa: CSVVWQGNTEAFF
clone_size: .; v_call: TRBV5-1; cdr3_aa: CASSLGQGAGNTIYF
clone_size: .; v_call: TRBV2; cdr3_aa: CASSAGVGYGYTF
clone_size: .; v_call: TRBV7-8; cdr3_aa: CASSIQGGTEAFF
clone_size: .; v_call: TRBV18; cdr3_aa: CASSRQGGDGYTF
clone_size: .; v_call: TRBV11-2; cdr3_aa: CASSSRGQETQYF
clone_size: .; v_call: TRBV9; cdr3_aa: CASSVATGTIGTGELFF
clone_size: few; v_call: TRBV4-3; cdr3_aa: CASSQEVTSGGSEQFF
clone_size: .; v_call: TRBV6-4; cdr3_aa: CASSDHGQRGRDEQFF
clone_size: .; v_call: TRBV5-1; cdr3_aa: CASSFRVMSGEQYF
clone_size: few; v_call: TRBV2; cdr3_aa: CASRGERNTEAFF
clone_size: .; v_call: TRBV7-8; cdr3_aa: CASSLALGQLFGYTF
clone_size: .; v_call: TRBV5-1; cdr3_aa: CASSSQPQNTEAFF
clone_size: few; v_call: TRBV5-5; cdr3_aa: CASSQTLSYEKLFF
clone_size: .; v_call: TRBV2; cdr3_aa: CASSGTSGTDTQYF
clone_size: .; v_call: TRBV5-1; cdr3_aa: CASSLIDSLNTEAFF
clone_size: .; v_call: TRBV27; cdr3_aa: CASSPDRAPLNQPQHF
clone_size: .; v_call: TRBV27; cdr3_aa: CASSLSIAEFDYGYTF
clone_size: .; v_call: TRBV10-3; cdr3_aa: CAISEPTSLGYNEQFF
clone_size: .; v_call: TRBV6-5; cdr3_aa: CASSSGQGARGEKLFF
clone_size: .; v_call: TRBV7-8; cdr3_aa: CASSPKTGKETQYF
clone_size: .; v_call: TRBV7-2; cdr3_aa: CASSSQGMNTEAFF
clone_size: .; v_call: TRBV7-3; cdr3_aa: CASSTGDRGTDTQYF
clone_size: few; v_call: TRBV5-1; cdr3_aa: CASSQGQDSRYTF
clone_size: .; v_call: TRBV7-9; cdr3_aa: CASSYSPGSKLYQETQYF
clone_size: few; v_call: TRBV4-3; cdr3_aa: CASSQELAWNEQFF
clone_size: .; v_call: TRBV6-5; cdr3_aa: CASSYRAAGSGELFF